This passage covers 13 T cell receptor beta chains from one sample sequenced in a study of T cells in Graves' hyperthyroidism and ophthalmopathy. The TCR beta CDR3 regions underwent amplification using RNA transcripts as the source. Initially, a first-round RT-PCR of the TCR CDR3 employed the HTBI primer set. TCRdb fed the multiplex PCR reads into MiXCR, producing one record per CDR3 protein. The repertoire consists of 450,000 to 700,000 distinct CDR3 sequences, with around 46% occurring once and the leading ten covering around 17%. The source material was peripheral blood or thyroid tissue (not recorded which). The receptors were gathered from an adult woman with Graves' disease, either hyperthyroidism or ophthalmopathy (not recorded which).

The CDR3 nucleotides read TGTGCCAGCAGCCTACGACTGAGCGGGGCCAATTACGAGCAGTACTTC. Its translation is CASSLRLSGANYEQYF. This chain links TRBV4-2 with TRBJ2-7; 7 bases are a match to TRBD2. Germline V gene data show CDR1 as LGHNA and CDR2 as YNFKEQ. Losses at the gene ends were 4 bases for V and 4 bases for J; bases not matched to a gene: 13. The CDR3 runs to 16 residues.

V is TRBV20-1 and J is TRBJ1-2; D gene ambiguous. Trimming took off 5 bases at V and 8 bases at J, with 9 bases between the two ends. Germline-derived CDR1 and CDR2 are DFQATT and SNEGSKA (reference sequence). The CDR3 covers 10 residues. DNA of the CDR3: TGCAGTGCTGAGACTAGAGGCTACACCTTC. Its protein is CSAETRGYTF.

This clonotype was detected ten times or more. The chain joins TRBV6-4 to TRBJ2-3; D is perhaps TRBD1 (6 bases). This CDR3 comprises 14 residues. With 4 bases removed from V and 3 bases from J, the gap between germline ends came to 11 bases. Germline-derived CDR1 and CDR2 are MRHNA and SNTAGT. The CDR3 reads CASSGRGETDTQYF. DNA for the CDR3: TGTGCCAGCAGTGGCAGGGGCGAAACAGATACGCAGTATTTT.

This chain connects TRBV15 to TRBJ1-1; D remains unclear. The V gene lost 1 base and the J gene lost 3 bases, with 9 bases spanning the gap. This CDR3 contains 14 residues. Germline V gene data show CDR1 as LNHNV and CDR2 as YYDKDF (reference sequence). The CDR3 loop is CATSRVGSHTEAFF. CDR3 nucleotides: TGTGCCACCAGCAGAGTTGGCAGTCACACTGAAGCTTTCTTT.

This clonotype was counted once. The chain couples TRBV12-3 or TRBV12-4 to TRBJ2-7, with D uncertain. V was cut by 6 bases and J by 2 bases, with 17 bases left in between. The CDR3 totals 15 residues. The CDR3 nucleotides are TGTGCCAGCAGCCTCGGAAGCAACCCAACCTACGAGCAGTACTTC. It encodes CASSLGSNPTYEQYF.

This clonotype has more than one count but fewer than ten. The rearrangement joins TRBV6-5 to TRBJ1-5, with D possibly TRBD1 on 6 matching bases. This CDR3 has 16 residues. The V gene's germline CDR1 is MNHEY and CDR2 SVGAGI. Trimming left V 4 bases short and J 0 bases short, with 13 bases between. This CDR3 reads CASSLSQGYSNQPQHF. The CDR3 coding sequence is TGTGCCAGCAGTTTATCACAGGGATATAGCAATCAGCCCCAGCATTTT.

Of note for this clonotype: No DNA is shown, since the ends of the CDR3 on it are uncertain; the CDR3 is the one TCRdb lists. V is TRBV15 and J is TRBJ1-2. Germline-derived CDR1 and CDR2 are LNHNV and YYDKDF (reference sequence). The CDR3 is 20 amino acids long, termini counted. The CDR3 region is CATSFYICSARRGGFYGYTF.

The J gene is TRBJ1-1, the V gene TRBV16, with TRBD1 matching over 8 bases. V gave up 5 bases and J gave up 1 base; unmatched junction bases: 6. Germline V gives CDR1 KGHSY, CDR2 FQNENV. This CDR3 is 15 amino acids long. The chain's CDR3 is CASSVRQGRNTEAFF. The CDR3 DNA reads as TGTGCCAGCAGCGTAAGACAGGGGAGGAACACTGAAGCTTTCTTT.

The gene calls are TRBV5-1 and TRBJ2-1, with D perhaps matching TRBD2 (6 bases). Trimming took off 5 bases at V and 4 bases at J, with 10 bases between the two ends. This CDR3 region has 13 residues. The V gene's germline CDR1 is SGHRS and CDR2 YFSETQ. CDR3 in amino acids: CASRIAEYNEQFF. CDR3 DNA: TGCGCCAGCAGGATAGCGGAGTACAATGAGCAGTTCTTC.

This clonotype occurred many times. This chain links TRBV10-3 with TRBJ2-7, with a tentative D call TRBD1 (5 bases). CDR3 size: 12 residues. Germline V gene lookup returns CDR1 ENHRY and CDR2 SYGVKD. V was trimmed by 8 bases and J by 3 bases, leaving 11 bases between them. In DNA form, the CDR3 reads TGTGCCATCGGCAGGGAAGTCTACGAGCAGTACTTC. Its translation: CAIGREVYEQYF.

The chain combines TRBV7-3 with TRBJ1-1; D may be TRBD1 (6 bases). Germline CDR1 SGHTA, CDR2 FQGTGA. Trimming shortened V by 4 bases and J by 5 bases, and 11 bases separated the two germline ends. The CDR3 covers 13 residues. The DNA for the CDR3 is TGTGCCAGCAGCTCCCAAAGGGGGACTGAAGCTTTCTTT. Residues: CASSSQRGTEAFF.

This clonotype was detected many times. V gene TRBV9 combines with J gene TRBJ1-5; a weak D match, TRBD1 (5 bases). From germline, CDR1 is SGDLS and CDR2 YYNGEE. V was trimmed by 2 bases and J by 4 bases, leaving 10 bases between them. This CDR3 is built from 14 residues. CDR3 coding DNA: TGTGCCAGCAGCGTGGGGGGGGGAAATCAGCCCCAGCATTTT. Residues: CASSVGGGNQPQHF.

This clonotype was found many times. This chain connects TRBV6-5 to TRBJ1-6; 7 bases align to TRBD1. This CDR3 region has 14 residues. The germline CDR1 and CDR2 sequences are MNHEY and SVGAGI. V was pared by 7 bases and J by 7 bases, with 7 bases of the junction left unmatched. The CDR3 loop reads CASTRGGWNSPLHF. As DNA, the CDR3 is TGTGCCAGCACCAGGGGGGGGTGGAATTCACCCCTCCACTTT.